This T cell receptor beta chain was recovered during a study of blood T cell repertoires in COVID-19 (TCRdb year 2020). Turning to the overall study: Samples covering the acute and convalescent phases of COVID-19 were provided by collaborators in the United States, Italy and Spain. The prospective study material was composed of cDNA or gDNA derived from T cells, B-cell-depleted T cells, or PBMCs. The dataset comprised deeply sampled blood TCRbeta repertoires from subjects exposed to, actively infected with, or recovered from COVID-19. The repertoires were made available in a free public database intended to serve as a resource for research on the immune response to SARS-CoV-2. Samples came from the ongoing ImmuneRACE study (first 160 participants) plus 1,254 subjects from 6 global collaborators. The sample metadata nearly always contained a de-identified subject ID, COVID-19 status, age in years and sex. HLA class I and class II types, where available, came from metadata supplied by the sample provider rather than from assay-based typing.

TCRbeta CDR3 regions were amplified from genomic DNA by means of the immunoSEQ Assay, a bias-controlled multiplex PCR. Processing in the source paper ran as follows. The number of nucleated cells in each sample was estimated by amplification of reference gene primers within the assay. Sequence reads were collapsed and filtered to measure the absolute abundance of every unique TCRbeta CDR3 rearrangement. For each sample, productive Simpson clonality was calculated as the square root of Simpson's diversity index across productive rearrangements. Imported from immuneACCESS, the table was reduced by TCRdb to in-frame sequences with V and J called. These copies leave out some clones; in studies compared against another copy, an unresolved V gene accounts for under half, and the cause of the remainder is not known. From that table come the V and J calls and clone size; the DNA was used to work out D and trimming. The sample includes approximately 200,000 clones, with about 87% observed a single time. The top ten clonotypes cover 2% to 3% of the sample.

Its CDR3 holds 15 amino acids, cysteine through phenylalanine. The CDR3 DNA has 45 bases and is translated from base 1. The germline V end is reduced by 4 bases and the J end by 8 bases; junction bases left unmatched: 14. The germline V gene supplies CDR1 SGDLS and CDR2 YYNGEE. Regarding this clone: Its antigen remains undetermined. Base qualities are not provided; no much larger clone lies one nucleotide away.

One collaborating source in Seattle enrolled patients while the patients were actively infected and followed the patients over time throughout the course of disease. Collaborating institutions collected whole blood in K2EDTA tubes following their own protocols. For TCRbeta analysis, collaborators shipped samples as frozen whole blood, isolated PBMCs, or DNA extracted from either of those sample types. Broader findings and caveats from the paper: Clinical and demographic metadata were provided uncurated, with the amount varying by source and participant.

Sample: peripheral blood. The V and J segments used are TRBV9 and TRBJ1-2, and 7 bases in between align with TRBD1. This receptor was taken from a man aged 25 to 40 with COVID-19, enrolled during active disease. The nucleotide sequence reads TGTGCCAGCAGCCTCCCGACAGGGATAGATGGCGGCTACACCTTC. Its amino acids are CASSLPTGIDGGYTF.